The 13 T cell receptor beta chains below come from one sample, sequenced in a study of T cell changes during pregnancy in multiple sclerosis (dated by TCRdb to about 2019). The library came from the immunoSEQ multiplex PCR assay. TCRdb stores this immuneACCESS table with in-frame sequences only. Part of the clones is absent; in the studies checked, under half of the shortfall reflects unresolved V genes, and no reason is known for the rest. Present in this sample are 60,000 or so clones, 80% to 95% of which were seen just once. Roughly 0.33% of the sample belongs to the ten largest clones. The sequencing here drew on CD4+ T cells from peripheral blood mononuclear cells, taken before pregnancy. These receptors all come from a female donor with multiple sclerosis, enrolled in a pregnancy study.

The genes are TRBV9 and TRBJ2-1, with D possibly matching TRBD1 (6 bases). Deletions cut 4 bases from V and 0 bases from J, with 17 bases between. Germline values: CDR1 SGDLS, CDR2 YYNGEE. The CDR3 loop spans 17 amino acids. The DNA for the CDR3 is TGTGCCAGCAGCTTACGAAGACAGGCCCGCTCCTACAATGAGCAGTTCTTC. Amino acids: CASSLRRQARSYNEQFF.

The chain couples TRBV10-2 to TRBJ2-4, with 14 nucleotides matching TRBD2. Per germline, CDR1 WSHSY and CDR2 SAAADI. The trim removed 6 bases at V and 11 bases at J, leaving 6 bases unmatched. The CDR3 is 14 amino acids. The CDR3 DNA reads TGCGCCAGCAGCTCGGGACTAGCGGGAGTCGTTCAGTACTTC. Encoded protein: CASSSGLAGVVQYF.

The chain is built from TRBV2 and TRBJ1-3; 9 bases agree with TRBD1. This CDR3 is 15 amino acids long. Germline loops: CDR1 SNHLY, CDR2 FYNNEI. Trimming at V came to 6 bases and at J to 4 bases, leaving 7 bases not matched to a gene. The CDR3 protein is CASRQTGGSGNTIYF. The CDR3, as DNA: TGTGCCAGCAGACAAACAGGGGGCTCAGGAAACACCATATATTTT. Based on the CDR3 plus reference TRBV2 and TRBJ1-3, the full variable domain is EPEVTQTPSHQVTQMGQEVILRCVPISNHLYFYWYRQILGQKVEFLVSFYNNEISEKSEIFDDQFSVERPDGSNFTLKIRSTKLEDSAMYFCASRQTGGSGNTIYFGEGSWLTVV.

This chain links TRBV19 with TRBJ2-3; 10 nucleotides line up with TRBD1. J gave up 2 bases and V 3 bases, and 8 bases lay outside the gene matches. The CDR3 is 17 amino acids. CDR1 and CDR2 from the germline V gene are LNHDA and SQIVND (reference sequence). The CDR3 spells CASSMEGTGALTDTQYF. The CDR3 bases are TGTGCCAGTAGTATGGAGGGGACAGGGGCCCTCACAGATACGCAGTATTTT.

This sequence joins TRBV5-4 and TRBJ1-5; D not certain. Germline lookup yields CDR1 SGHNT and CDR2 YYREEE (reference sequence). This CDR3 has 14 residues. V was shortened by 1 base and J by 2 bases, with 7 bases between the two germline ends. The chain's CDR3 is CASSLSGGNQPQHF. The CDR3 DNA sequence: TGTGCCAGCAGCTTGTCGGGAGGCAATCAGCCCCAGCATTTT.

The chain links TRBV7-6 to TRBJ1-5; D is unresolved. Germline loops: CDR1 SGHVS, CDR2 FNYEAQ. Between the trimmed V and J ends, which lost 3 bases and 5 bases, there was a span of 8 bases. The CDR3 covers 13 residues. CDR3 residues: CASSLAQDQPQHF. CDR3 in DNA: TGTGCCAGCAGCTTGGCGCAGGATCAGCCCCAGCATTTT.

The rearrangement uses TRBV2 and TRBJ1-2; 9 bases agree with TRBD1. CDR1 SNHLY and CDR2 FYNNEI come from the germline V gene. With 6 bases clipped from V and 5 bases from J, the junction kept 4 bases outside the gene matches. There are 13 residues in the CDR3. The CDR3 DNA is TGTGCCAGCAGACAGGGGGCAAGTTATGGCTACACCTTC. Its translation: CASRQGASYGYTF.

This chain joins TRBV5-5 and TRBJ2-7; unclear D gene. This CDR3 comprises 14 residues. V lost 2 bases and J lost 0, with 9 bases in between. From germline, CDR1 is SGHKS and CDR2 YYEKEE (reference sequence). The CDR3 reads CASSFNTFSYEQYF. The CDR3 DNA reads TGTGCCAGCAGCTTTAACACATTCTCCTACGAGCAGTACTTC.

This chain uses TRBV7-2 with TRBJ1-3; D uncertain. The germline V gene encodes CDR1 SGHTA and CDR2 FQGNSA. This CDR3 comprises 14 residues. The ends were cut back, 2 bases at V and 0 bases at J, with 5 bases in the middle. CDR3 DNA: TGTGCCAGCAGCTTATACAGCTCTGGAAACACCATATATTTT. It yields the protein CASSLYSSGNTIYF. Drawing the rest from reference TRBV7-2 and TRBJ1-3, the complete variable domain is GAGVSQSPSNKVTEKGKDVELRCDPISGHTALYWYRQSLGQGLEFLIYFQGNSAPDKSGLPSDRFSAERTGGSVSTLTIQRTQQEDSAVYLCASSLYSSGNTIYFGEGSWLTVV.

In its sample, this clone ranks as medium-sized. The V and J genes are TRBV7-9 and TRBJ1-2; 8 bases fit TRBD1. Unmatched junction bases numbered 8, after V lost 5 bases and J lost 9 bases. Germline CDR1 SEHNR, CDR2 FQNEAQ (reference sequence). The CDR3 consists of 13 residues. DNA of the CDR3: TGTGCCAGCAGCCGGGGACAGGACGTACGCTACACCTTC. Its protein product is CASSRGQDVRYTF.

The J gene is TRBJ2-3, the V gene TRBV6-6; TRBD2 is a possible D gene (5 bases). The CDR3 runs to 14 residues. The germline gives CDR1 MNHNY, CDR2 SVGAGI (reference sequence). Trimming pared 2 bases from V and 0 bases from J, leaving 6 bases between. Here the CDR3 DNA reads TGTGCCAGCAGTTACCGGACTAGCACAGATACGCAGTATTTT. Its protein product is CASSYRTSTDTQYF.

In this sample, this clone turned up once. The chain joins TRBV7-6 to TRBJ1-3; 7 bases agree with TRBD1. Germline values: CDR1 SGHVS, CDR2 FNYEAQ. The CDR3 has 15 amino acids. V lost 5 bases and J lost 0; bases outside the gene matches: 4. The CDR3 nucleotides read TGTGCCAGCAGCCGGGGACAGTTCTCTGGAAACACCATATATTTT. Residues: CASSRGQFSGNTIYF. Full variable domain (missing parts from reference TRBV7-6 and TRBJ1-3): GAGVSQSPRYKVTKRGQDVALRCDPISGHVSLYWYRQALGQGPEFLTYFNYEAQQDKSGLPNDRFSAERPEGSISTLTIQRTEQRDSAMYRCASSRGQFSGNTIYFGEGSWLTVV.

V is TRBV29-1 and J is TRBJ2-7; D perhaps matches TRBD1 (6 bases). With 4 bases removed from V and 0 bases from J, the gap between germline ends came to 10 bases. The CDR3 has 13 amino acids. CDR1 and CDR2 (germline): SQVTM, ANQGSEA. CDR3 region: CSVAGVTSYEQYF. The CDR3 bases are TGCAGCGTTGCAGGGGTTACCTCCTACGAGCAGTACTTC.